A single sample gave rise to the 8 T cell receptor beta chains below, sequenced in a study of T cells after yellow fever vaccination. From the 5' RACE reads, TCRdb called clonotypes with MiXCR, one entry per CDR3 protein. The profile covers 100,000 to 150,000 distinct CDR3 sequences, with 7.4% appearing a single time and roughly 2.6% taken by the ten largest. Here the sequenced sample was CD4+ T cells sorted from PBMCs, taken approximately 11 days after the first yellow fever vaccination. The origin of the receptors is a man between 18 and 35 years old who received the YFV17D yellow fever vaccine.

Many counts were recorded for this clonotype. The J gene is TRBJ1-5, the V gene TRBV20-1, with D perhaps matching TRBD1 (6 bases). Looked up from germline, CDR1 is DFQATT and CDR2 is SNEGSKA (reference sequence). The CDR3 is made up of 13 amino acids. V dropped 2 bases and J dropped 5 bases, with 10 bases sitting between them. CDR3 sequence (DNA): TGCAGTGCTAGAACAGGGTTTGATCAGCCCCAGCATTTT. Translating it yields CSARTGFDQPQHF.

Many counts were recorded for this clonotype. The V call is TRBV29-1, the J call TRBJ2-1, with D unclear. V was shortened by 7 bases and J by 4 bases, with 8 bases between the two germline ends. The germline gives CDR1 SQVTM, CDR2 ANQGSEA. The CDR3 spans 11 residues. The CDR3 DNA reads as TGCAGCGGCAAGGAGTACAATGAGCAGTTCTTC. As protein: CSGKEYNEQFF.

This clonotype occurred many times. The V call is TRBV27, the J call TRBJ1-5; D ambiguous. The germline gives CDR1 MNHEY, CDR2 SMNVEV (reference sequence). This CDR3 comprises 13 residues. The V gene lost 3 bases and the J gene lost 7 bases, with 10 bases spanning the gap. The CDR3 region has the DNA TGTGCCAGCAGTTTGGGCGCGATACAGCCCCAGCATTTT. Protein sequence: CASSLGAIQPQHF.

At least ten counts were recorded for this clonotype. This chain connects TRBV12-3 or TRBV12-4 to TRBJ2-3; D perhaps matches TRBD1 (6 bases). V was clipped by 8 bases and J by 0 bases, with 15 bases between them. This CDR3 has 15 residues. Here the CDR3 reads CASEKGGPSTDTQYF. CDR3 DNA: TGTGCCAGCGAGAAAGGGGGACCTAGCACAGATACGCAGTATTTT.

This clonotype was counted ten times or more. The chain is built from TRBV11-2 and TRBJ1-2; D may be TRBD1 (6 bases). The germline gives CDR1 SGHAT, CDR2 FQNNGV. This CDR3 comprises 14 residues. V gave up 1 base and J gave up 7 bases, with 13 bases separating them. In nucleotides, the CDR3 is TGTGCCAGCAGCTTAGTCCCAGGGGATGGTGGCTACACCTTC. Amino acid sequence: CASSLVPGDGGYTF.

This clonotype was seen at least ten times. CDR3 region: CASSFLGQDNEQFF. CDR3 coding DNA: TGCGCCAGCAGCTTCTTAGGACAGGATAATGAGCAGTTCTTC. The chain uses TRBV5-1 and TRBJ2-1, with TRBD1 matching 7 bases. In germline, CDR1 is SGHRS, CDR2 YFSETQ. J was trimmed by 7 bases and V by 2 bases; bases with no gene match: 6. The CDR3 consists of 14 residues.

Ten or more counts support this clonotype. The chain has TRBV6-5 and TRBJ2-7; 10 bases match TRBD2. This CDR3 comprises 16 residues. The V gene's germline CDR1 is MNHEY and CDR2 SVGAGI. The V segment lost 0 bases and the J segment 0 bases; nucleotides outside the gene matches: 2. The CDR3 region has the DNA TGTGCCAGCAGTTACTCCAGCGGGGGGGGCTCCTACGAGCAGTACGTC. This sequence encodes CASSYSSGGGSYEQYV.

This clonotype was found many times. The CDR3 region has the DNA TGTGCCAGCTCCCGGGACAGGGGGCTTGGCTACACCTTC. It translates to CASSRDRGLGYTF. This rearrangement joins TRBV18 to TRBJ1-2; TRBD1 aligns across 12 bases. V trimming: 6 bases; J trimming: 7 bases; junction bases outside the gene matches: 3. Per the germline V gene, CDR1 is KGHSH and CDR2 is LQKENI. This CDR3 has 13 amino acids.